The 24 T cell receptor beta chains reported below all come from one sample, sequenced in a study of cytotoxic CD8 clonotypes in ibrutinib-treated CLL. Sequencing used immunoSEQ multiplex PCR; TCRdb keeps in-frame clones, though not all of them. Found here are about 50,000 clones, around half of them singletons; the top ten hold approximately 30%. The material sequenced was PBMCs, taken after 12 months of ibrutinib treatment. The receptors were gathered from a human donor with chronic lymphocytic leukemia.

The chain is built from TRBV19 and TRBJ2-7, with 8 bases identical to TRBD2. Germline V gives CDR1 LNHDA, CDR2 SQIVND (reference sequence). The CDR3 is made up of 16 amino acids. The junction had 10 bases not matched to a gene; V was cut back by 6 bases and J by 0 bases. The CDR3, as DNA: TGTGCCAGTAGCGGGAGCGGGAGATCCCTCTCCTACGAGCAGTACTTC. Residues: CASSGSGRSLSYEQYF.

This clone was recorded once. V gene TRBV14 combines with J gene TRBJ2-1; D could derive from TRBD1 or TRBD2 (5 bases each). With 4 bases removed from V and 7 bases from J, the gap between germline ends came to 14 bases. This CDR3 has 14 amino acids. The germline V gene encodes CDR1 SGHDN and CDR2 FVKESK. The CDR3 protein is CASSPSGTHNEQFF. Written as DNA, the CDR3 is TGTGCCAGCAGCCCTTCCGGGACCCATAATGAGCAGTTCTTC.

CDR3 sequence reads: CASSQPGTGIYNEQFF. DNA for the CDR3: TGTGCCAGCAGCCAACCCGGGACAGGGATCTACAATGAGCAGTTCTTC. The chain combines TRBV6-6 with TRBJ2-1; 9 bases agree with TRBD1. V gave up 6 bases and J gave up 3 bases; unmatched junction bases: 9. The CDR3 length is 16 residues. In germline, CDR1 is MNHNY, CDR2 SVGAGI (reference sequence).

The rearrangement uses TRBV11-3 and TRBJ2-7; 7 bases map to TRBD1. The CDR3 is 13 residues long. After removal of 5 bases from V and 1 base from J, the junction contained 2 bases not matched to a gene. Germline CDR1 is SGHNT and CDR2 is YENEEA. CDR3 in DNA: TGTGCCAGCAGCCAGGGGGTTTCCTACGAGCAGTACTTC. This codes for CASSQGVSYEQYF. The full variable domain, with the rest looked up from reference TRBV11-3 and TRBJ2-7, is EAGVVQSPRYKIIEKKQPVAFWCNPISGHNTLYWYLQNLGQGPELLIRYENEEAVDDSQLPKDRFSAERLKGVDSTLKIQPAELGDSAVYLCASSQGVSYEQYFGPGTRLTVT.

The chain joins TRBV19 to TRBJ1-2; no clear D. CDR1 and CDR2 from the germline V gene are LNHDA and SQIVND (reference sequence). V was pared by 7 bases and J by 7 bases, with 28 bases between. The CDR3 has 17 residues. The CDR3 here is CASTLGAGGHWFGGYTF. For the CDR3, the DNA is TGTGCCAGTACTCTAGGCGCGGGTGGCCACTGGTTTGGTGGCTACACCTTC. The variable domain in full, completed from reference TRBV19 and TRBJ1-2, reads DGGITQSPKYLFRKEGQNVTLSCEQNLNHDAMYWYRQDPGQGLRLIYYSQIVNDFQKGDIAEGYSVSREKKESFPLTVTSAQKNPTAFYLCASTLGAGGHWFGGYTFGSGTRLTVV.

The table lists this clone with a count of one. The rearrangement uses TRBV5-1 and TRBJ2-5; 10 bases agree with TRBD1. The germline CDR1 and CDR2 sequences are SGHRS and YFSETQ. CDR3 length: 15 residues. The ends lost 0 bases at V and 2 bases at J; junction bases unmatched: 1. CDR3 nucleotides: TGCGCCAGCAGCTTGGCGGACAGGGGGCAAGAGACCCAGTACTTC. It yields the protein CASSLADRGQETQYF.

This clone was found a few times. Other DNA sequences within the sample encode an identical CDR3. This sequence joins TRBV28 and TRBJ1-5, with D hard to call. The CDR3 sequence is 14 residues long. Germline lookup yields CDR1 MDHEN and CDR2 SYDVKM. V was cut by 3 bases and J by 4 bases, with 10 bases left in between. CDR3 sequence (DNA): TGTGCCAGCAGTTTGGGAGGAAGGAATCAGCCCCAGCATTTT. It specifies CASSLGGRNQPQHF.

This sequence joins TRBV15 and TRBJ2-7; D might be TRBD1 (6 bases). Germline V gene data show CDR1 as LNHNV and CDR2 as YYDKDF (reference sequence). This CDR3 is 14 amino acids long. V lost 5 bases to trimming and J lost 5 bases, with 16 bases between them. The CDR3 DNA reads TGTGCCACCAGCGGATTCCGGGACACCAACGAGCAGTACTTC. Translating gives CATSGFRDTNEQYF.

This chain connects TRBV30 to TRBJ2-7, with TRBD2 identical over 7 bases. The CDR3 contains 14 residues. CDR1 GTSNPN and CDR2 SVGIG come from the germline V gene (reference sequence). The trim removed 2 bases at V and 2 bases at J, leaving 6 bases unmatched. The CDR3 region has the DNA TGTGCCTGGAGTCACGGACTAGGTACCTACGAGCAGTACTTC. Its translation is CAWSHGLGTYEQYF.

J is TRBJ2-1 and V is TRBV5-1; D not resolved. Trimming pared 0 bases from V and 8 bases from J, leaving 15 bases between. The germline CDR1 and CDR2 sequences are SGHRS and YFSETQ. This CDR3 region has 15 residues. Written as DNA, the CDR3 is TGCGCCAGCAGCTTGGGTCCCACCGAGTCGGATGAGCAGTTCTTC. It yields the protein CASSLGPTESDEQFF.

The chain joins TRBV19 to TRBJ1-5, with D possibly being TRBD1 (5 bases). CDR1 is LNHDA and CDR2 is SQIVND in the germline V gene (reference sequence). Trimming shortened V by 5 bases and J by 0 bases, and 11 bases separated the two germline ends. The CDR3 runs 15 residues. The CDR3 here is CASSWDGNSNQPQHF. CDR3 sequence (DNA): TGTGCCAGTAGTTGGGACGGGAATAGCAATCAGCCCCAGCATTTT.

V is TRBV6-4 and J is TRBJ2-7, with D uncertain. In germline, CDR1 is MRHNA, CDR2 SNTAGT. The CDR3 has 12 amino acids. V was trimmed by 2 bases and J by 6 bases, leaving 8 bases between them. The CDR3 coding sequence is TGTGCCAGCAGTGACGGGAAGGGCGAGCAGTACTTC. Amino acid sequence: CASSDGKGEQYF.

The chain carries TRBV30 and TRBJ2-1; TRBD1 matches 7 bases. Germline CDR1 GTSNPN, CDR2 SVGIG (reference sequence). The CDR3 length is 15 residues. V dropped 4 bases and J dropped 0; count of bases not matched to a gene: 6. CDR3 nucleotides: TGTGCCTGGACCAAGACAGGGAGCTCCTACAATGAGCAGTTCTTC. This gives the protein CAWTKTGSSYNEQFF.

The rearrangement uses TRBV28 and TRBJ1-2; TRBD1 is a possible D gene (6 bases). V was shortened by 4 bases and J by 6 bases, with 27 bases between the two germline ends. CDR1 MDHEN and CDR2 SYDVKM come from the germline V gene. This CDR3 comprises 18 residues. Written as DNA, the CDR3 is TGTGCCAGCAGTTCCCCGGGCGCGGGCGGCAGGGGAGAACATGGCTACACCTTC. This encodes CASSSPGAGGRGEHGYTF.

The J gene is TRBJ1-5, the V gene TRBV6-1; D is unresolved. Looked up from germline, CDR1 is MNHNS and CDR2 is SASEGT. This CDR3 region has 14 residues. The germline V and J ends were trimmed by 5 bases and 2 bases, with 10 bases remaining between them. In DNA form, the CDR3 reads TGTGCCAGCAGTCCTCACGGGGGCAATCAGCCCCAGCATTTT. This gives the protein CASSPHGGNQPQHF.

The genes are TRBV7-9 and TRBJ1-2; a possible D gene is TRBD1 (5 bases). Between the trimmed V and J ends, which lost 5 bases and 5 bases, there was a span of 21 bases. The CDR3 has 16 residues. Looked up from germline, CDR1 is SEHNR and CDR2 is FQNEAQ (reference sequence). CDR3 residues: CASSHPTVVEGYGYTF. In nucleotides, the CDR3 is TGTGCCAGCAGCCACCCGACAGTTGTGGAAGGGTATGGCTACACCTTC.

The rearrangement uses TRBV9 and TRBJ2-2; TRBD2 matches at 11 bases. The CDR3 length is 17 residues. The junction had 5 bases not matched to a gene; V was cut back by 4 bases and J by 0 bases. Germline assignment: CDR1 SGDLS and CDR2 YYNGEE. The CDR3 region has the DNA TGTGCCAGCAGCTCGCTAGCGGGAGGATCGAACACCGGGGAGCTGTTTTTT. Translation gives CASSSLAGGSNTGELFF.

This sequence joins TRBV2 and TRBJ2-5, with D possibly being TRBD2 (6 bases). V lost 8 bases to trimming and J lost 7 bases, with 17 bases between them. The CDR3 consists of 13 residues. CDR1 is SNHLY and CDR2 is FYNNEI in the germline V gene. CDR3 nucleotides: TGTGCCAGCCTTGACGGGAGTGGTGGGACCCAGTACTTC. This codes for CASLDGSGGTQYF. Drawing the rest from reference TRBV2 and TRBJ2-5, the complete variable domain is EPEVTQTPSHQVTQMGQEVILRCVPISNHLYFYWYRQILGQKVEFLVSFYNNEISEKSEIFDDQFSVERPDGSNFTLKIRSTKLEDSAMYFCASLDGSGGTQYFGPGTRLLVL.

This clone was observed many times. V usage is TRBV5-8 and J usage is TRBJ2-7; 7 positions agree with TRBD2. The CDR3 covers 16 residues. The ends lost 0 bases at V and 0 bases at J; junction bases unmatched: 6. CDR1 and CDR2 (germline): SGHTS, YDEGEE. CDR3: CASSLVPSGSSYEQYF. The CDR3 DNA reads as TGTGCCAGCAGCTTGGTTCCTAGCGGAAGCTCCTACGAGCAGTACTTC.

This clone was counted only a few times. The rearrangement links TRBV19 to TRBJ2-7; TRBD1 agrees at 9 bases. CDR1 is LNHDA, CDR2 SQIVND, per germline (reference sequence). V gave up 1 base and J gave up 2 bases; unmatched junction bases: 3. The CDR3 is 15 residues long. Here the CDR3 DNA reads TGTGCCAGTAGTATAGTAGGGACAGGGACCTACGAGCAGTACTTC. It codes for CASSIVGTGTYEQYF.

CDR3 sequence (DNA): TGTGCCAGCAGCCTTTCCGTAGCGGGACCCTCCTACAATGAGCAGTTCTTC. It translates to CASSLSVAGPSYNEQFF. The chain carries TRBV5-4 and TRBJ2-1; 8 bases fit TRBD2. J lost 0 bases, V lost 4 bases, and 9 bases had no gene match. The CDR3 spans 17 residues. The germline V gene has CDR1 SGHNT and CDR2 YYREEE (reference sequence).

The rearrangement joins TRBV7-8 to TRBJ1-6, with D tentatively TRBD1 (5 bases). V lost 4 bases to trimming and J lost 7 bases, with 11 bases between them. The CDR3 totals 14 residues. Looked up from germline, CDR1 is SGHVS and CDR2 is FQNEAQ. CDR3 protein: CASSSGRNNSPLHF. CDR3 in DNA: TGTGCCAGCAGCTCGGGACGGAACAATTCACCCCTCCACTTT.

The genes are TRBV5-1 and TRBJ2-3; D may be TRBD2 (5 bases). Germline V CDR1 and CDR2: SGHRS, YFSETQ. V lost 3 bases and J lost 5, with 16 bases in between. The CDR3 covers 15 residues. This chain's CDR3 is CASSSGLLLRDTQYF. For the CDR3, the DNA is TGCGCCAGCAGCTCGGGGTTACTCCTACGAGATACGCAGTATTTT.

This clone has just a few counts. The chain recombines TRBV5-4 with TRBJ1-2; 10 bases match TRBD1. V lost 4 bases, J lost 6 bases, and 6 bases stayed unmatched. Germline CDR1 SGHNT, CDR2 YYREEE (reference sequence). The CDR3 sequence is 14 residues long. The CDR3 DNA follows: TGTGCCAGCAGCCTACCCGGGACAGGGGATGGCTACACCTTC. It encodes CASSLPGTGDGYTF. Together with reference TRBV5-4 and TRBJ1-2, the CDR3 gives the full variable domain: ETGVTQSPTHLIKTRGQQVTLRCSSQSGHNTVSWYQQALGQGPQFIFQYYREEENGRGNFPPRFSGLQFPNYSSELNVNALELDDSALYLCASSLPGTGDGYTFGSGTRLTVV.